This T cell receptor (beta chain) came from a study of PD-1 blockade in mismatch repair-deficient tumors. Across the study: Patients had approximately 12 mismatch repair-deficient cancer types, all previously treated and progressing.

Concerning this clone: What it recognizes is unknown.

Mismatch repair deficiency was confirmed in all patients, by PCR or immunohistochemistry. The TCR-sequenced patients were a few responders to pembrolizumab. The CDR3 is made up of 10 amino acids. V lost 11 bases and J lost 3, with 7 bases in between. CDR1 and CDR2 from the germline V gene are LNHDA and SQIVND (reference sequence). Sequencing used immunoSEQ multiplex PCR; TCRdb keeps in-frame clones, though not all of them. The table includes around 62,000 clones, 78% detected once. Overall study findings and caveats: Tumor-resident clones, often undetectable pretreatment in blood, expanded then contracted after pembrolizumab.

The material was peripheral blood, obtained 2 weeks after starting pembrolizumab. The origin of this receptor is an adult with mismatch repair-deficient cancer. The gene calls are TRBV19 and TRBJ1-2; D ambiguous. For the CDR3, the DNA is TGTGCCGTCCGGGACTATGGCTACACCTTC. It codes for CAVRDYGYTF.